The 2 T cell receptor beta chains below come from one sample, sequenced in a study of blood T cell repertoires in COVID-19. Using immunoSEQ multiplex PCR, the repertoire was profiled, and TCRdb retains in-frame clones only, with some absent. The data hold 200,000 to 300,000 clones, with 65% to 90% observed a single time. Sequencing was done on a sample of peripheral blood. These TCRs come from a woman aged 70-85 years with acute or convalescent COVID-19.

The chain couples TRBV14 to TRBJ1-1, with D tentatively TRBD1 (6 bases). Germline CDR1 SGHDN, CDR2 FVKESK. The CDR3 has 15 residues. Trimming cost V 0 bases and J 6 bases, with 14 bases left between them. The CDR3 reads CASSQDRRGGAEAFF. CDR3 DNA sequence: TGTGCCAGCAGCCAAGACCGAAGGGGGGGGGCTGAAGCTTTCTTT. The whole variable domain, filled in from reference TRBV14 and TRBJ1-1, reads EAGVTQFPSHSVIEKGQTVTLRCDPISGHDNLYWYRRVMGKEIKFLLHFVKESKQDESGMPNNRFLAERTGGTYSTLKVQPAELEDSGVYFCASSQDRRGGAEAFFGQGTRLTVV.

Worth noting for this clone: Other DNA sequences in the same sample also yield this CDR3. The rearrangement links TRBV27 to TRBJ1-4, with 10 bases aligning to TRBD1. Germline V gene sequence: CDR1 MNHEY, CDR2 SMNVEV (reference sequence). The CDR3 runs to 15 residues. Trimming cost V 5 bases and J 7 bases; bases outside gene matches: 7. CDR3 in DNA: TGTGCCAGCAGTCCCCTCGGGACAGGGGTTGAAAAACTGTTTTTT. This gives the protein CASSPLGTGVEKLFF.